The 26 T cell receptor beta chains reported below all come from one sample, sequenced in a study of T cell repertoires in cytomegalovirus infection. TCRdb independently ran MiXCR on the reads; one entry per CDR3 protein. The profile shows 480,000 or so distinct CDR3 sequences, around 10% of them singletons. Sequenced sample: PBMCs. The origin of the receptors is a human donor in good health (CMV status not recorded). Some clones in this sample may be carry-over from other donors' samples.

This clonotype was observed at least ten times. The chain links TRBV6-1 to TRBJ2-7; D possibly corresponds to TRBD1 (6 bases). This CDR3 is 14 amino acids long. The germline V gene has CDR1 MNHNS and CDR2 SASEGT. V was clipped by 5 bases and J by 5 bases, with 16 bases between them. In DNA, the CDR3 is TGTGCCAGCAGTCCACAGGGTTGGTCTGACGAGCAGTACTTC. This codes for CASSPQGWSDEQYF.

The sample holds many counts of this clonotype. The rearrangement joins TRBV27 to TRBJ2-7; D is undetermined. The length of the CDR3 is 13 residues. Looked up from germline, CDR1 is MNHEY and CDR2 is SMNVEV (reference sequence). V lost 5 bases, J lost 3 bases, and 11 bases lay in between. CDR3 DNA: TGTGCCAGCAGTCCGGGTTTGGGCTACGAGCAGTACTTC. This sequence encodes CASSPGLGYEQYF.

This chain links TRBV6-4 with TRBJ2-3; no reliable D call. V gave up 0 bases and J gave up 3 bases, with 7 bases separating them. This CDR3 has 14 residues. The V gene's germline CDR1 is MRHNA and CDR2 SNTAGT. The CDR3 sequence is CASSDSVRTDTQYF. In DNA form, the CDR3 reads TGTGCCAGCAGTGACTCAGTTCGGACAGATACGCAGTATTTT.

This clonotype was detected ten times or more. V gene TRBV19 combines with J gene TRBJ2-1; 10 nucleotides line up with TRBD2. The CDR3 is made up of 17 amino acids. Losses at the gene ends were 6 bases for V and 5 bases for J; bases not matched to a gene: 13. CDR1 and CDR2 (germline): LNHDA, SQIVND (reference sequence). CDR3 in DNA: TGTGCCAGTAGCCTCGACCCCCTAGCGGGAGAGAACAATGAGCAGTTCTTC. This encodes CASSLDPLAGENNEQFF. The complete variable domain, with remaining parts taken from reference TRBV19 and TRBJ2-1, reads DGGITQSPKYLFRKEGQNVTLSCEQNLNHDAMYWYRQDPGQGLRLIYYSQIVNDFQKGDIAEGYSVSREKKESFPLTVTSAQKNPTAFYLCASSLDPLAGENNEQFFGPGTRLTVL.

This clonotype was picked up many times. The chain is built from TRBV28 and TRBJ1-5, with D possibly TRBD1 on 5 matching bases. Germline lookup yields CDR1 MDHEN and CDR2 SYDVKM. The CDR3 covers 16 residues. V was shortened by 2 bases and J by 3 bases, with 14 bases between the two germline ends. CDR3 coding DNA: TGTGCCAGCAGTTTAAGGGTAGGGACCCCCAATCAGCCCCAGCATTTT. It is translated as CASSLRVGTPNQPQHF.

At least ten counts were recorded for this clonotype. The genes are TRBV12-3 or TRBV12-4 and TRBJ2-3; 8 bases agree with TRBD1. The J segment lost 8 bases and the V segment lost 1 base, leaving 8 bases of the junction unmatched. The CDR3 covers 15 residues. For the CDR3, the DNA is TGTGCCAGCAGTTTAGGACAGGGGATGGTCGGTACGCAGTATTTT. Translated, it gives CASSLGQGMVGTQYF.

The table lists this clonotype with many counts. V and J are TRBV7-9 and TRBJ2-2, with TRBD1 identical over 8 bases. Germline V gives CDR1 SEHNR, CDR2 FQNEAQ (reference sequence). CDR3 size: 18 residues. V dropped 0 bases and J dropped 3; count of bases not matched to a gene: 9. In nucleotides, the CDR3 is TGTGCCAGCAGCTTAGCTTGGCAAGGGACAGGCTACACCGGGGAGCTGTTTTTT. Amino acids: CASSLAWQGTGYTGELFF.

This rearrangement joins TRBV5-4 to TRBJ2-2; 8 positions agree with TRBD1. The CDR3 totals 16 residues. The V segment lost 9 bases and the J segment 4 bases; nucleotides outside the gene matches: 14. Germline V gives CDR1 SGHNT, CDR2 YYREEE (reference sequence). The CDR3 coding sequence is TGTGCCAACAGACGCGGGACAGGCGAGGCCACCGGGGAGCTGTTTTTT. Protein sequence: CANRRGTGEATGELFF.

The chain uses TRBV27 and TRBJ1-5; D gene ambiguous. The CDR3 has 13 amino acids. CDR1 is MNHEY, CDR2 SMNVEV, per germline (reference sequence). With 5 bases removed from V and 4 bases from J, the gap between germline ends came to 9 bases. CDR3 sequence: CASSGLRNQPQHF. The DNA of the CDR3 is TGTGCCAGCAGTGGTCTGCGAAATCAGCCCCAGCATTTT.

This clonotype was seen at least ten times. J is TRBJ1-2 and V is TRBV7-8; D is ambiguous. This CDR3 spans 13 amino acids. Trimming took 5 bases from V and 8 from J, leaving 15 bases between them. Germline CDR1 reads SGHVS; CDR2 reads FQNEAQ. CDR3 in amino acids: CASSPRSEHGYTF. In DNA, the CDR3 is TGTGCCAGCAGCCCGAGGTCGGAACACGGCTACACCTTC. Drawing the rest from reference TRBV7-8 and TRBJ1-2, the complete variable domain is GAGVSQSPRYKVAKRGQDVALRCDPISGHVSLFWYQQALGQGPEFLTYFQNEAQLDKSGLPSDRFFAERPEGSVSTLKIQRTQQEDSAVYLCASSPRSEHGYTFGSGTRLTVV.

This clonotype occurred many times. The V call is TRBV3-1, the J call TRBJ2-3; 14 bases map to TRBD2. CDR3 length: 19 residues. Germline CDR1 and CDR2: LGHDT and YNNKEL (reference sequence). Losses at the gene ends were 3 bases for V and 2 bases for J; bases not matched to a gene: 10. The CDR3 DNA is TGTGCCAGCAGCCACCCCTACGGACTAGCGGGGGGCCCCACAGATACGCAGTATTTT. Translated, it gives CASSHPYGLAGGPTDTQYF.

There are many counts of this clonotype. The V gene is TRBV7-3, the J gene TRBJ1-1, with 11 bases aligning to TRBD1. CDR1 and CDR2 (germline): SGHTA, FQGTGA. Trimming took 2 bases from V and 5 from J; bases not matched to a gene: 4. The CDR3 is made up of 15 amino acids. The CDR3 reads CASSLSGTGGTEAFF. CDR3 DNA: TGTGCCAGCAGCTTATCCGGGACAGGGGGAACTGAAGCTTTCTTT. The full variable domain, rest sourced from reference TRBV7-3 and TRBJ1-1, is GAGVSQTPSNKVTEKGKYVELRCDPISGHTALYWYRQSLGQGPEFLIYFQGTGAADDSGLPNDRFFAVRPEGSVSTLKIQRTERGDSAVYLCASSLSGTGGTEAFFGQGTRLTVV.

The chain couples TRBV28 to TRBJ1-5; the D gene is possibly TRBD1 (5 bases). This CDR3 has 17 residues. The V gene lost 5 bases and the J gene lost 5 bases, with 22 bases spanning the gap. The germline CDR1 and CDR2 sequences are MDHEN and SYDVKM. CDR3 protein: CASSPPLGVRGHQPQHF. The DNA of the CDR3 is TGTGCCAGCAGTCCTCCTCTTGGGGTGAGGGGCCATCAGCCCCAGCATTTT.

With regard to this clonotype: A much larger clone lies one base from this, so it may be a read error. The J gene is TRBJ2-5, the V gene TRBV27, with 11 bases matching TRBD2. This CDR3 spans 15 amino acids. Per germline, CDR1 MNHEY and CDR2 SMNVEV (reference sequence). For the CDR3, the DNA is TGTGTCAGCAGTTATCAACTAGCGGGGGAAGAGACCCAGTACTTC. It encodes CVSSYQLAGEETQYF.

This clonotype was counted only a few times. This chain links TRBV7-9 with TRBJ1-2, with 7 bases matching TRBD1. V gave up 4 bases and J gave up 0 bases; unmatched junction bases: 8. This CDR3 contains 16 residues. Looked up from germline, CDR1 is SEHNR and CDR2 is FQNEAQ (reference sequence). CDR3 loop: CASSSRRQGANYGYTF. DNA of the CDR3: TGTGCCAGCAGCTCACGGAGGCAGGGGGCTAACTATGGCTACACCTTC.

This clonotype showed up many times. V is TRBV7-8 and J is TRBJ2-3; 8 nucleotides agree with TRBD2. The CDR3 has 16 amino acids. V gave up 4 bases and J gave up 4 bases; unmatched junction bases: 10. Per germline, CDR1 SGHVS and CDR2 FQNEAQ. The DNA of the CDR3 is TGTGCCAGCAGCTCCTCCCGGACTAGCCGGCCAGATACGCAGTATTTT. Its translation: CASSSSRTSRPDTQYF.

This clonotype was recorded at least ten times. V usage is TRBV10-3 and J usage is TRBJ2-2; 9 bases are shared with TRBD2. Germline V gene lookup returns CDR1 ENHRY and CDR2 SYGVKD. The CDR3 has 16 residues. After removal of 6 bases from V and 4 bases from J, the junction contained 9 bases not matched to a gene. The CDR3 DNA follows: TGTGCCATCAGCGATGACGGACTAGCGCCCACCGGGGAGCTGTTTTTT. It specifies CAISDDGLAPTGELFF.

Turning to this clonotype: A much bigger clone sits one base away, suggesting this may be a read error. CDR3 sequence reads: CASSILLAGSTDMQYF. DNA for the CDR3: TGTGCCAGCAGCATCCTACTAGCGGGGTCTACAGATATGCAGTATTTT. V gene TRBV7-9 combines with J gene TRBJ2-3; 10 bases map to TRBD2. Germline assignment: CDR1 SEHNR and CDR2 FQNEAQ (reference sequence). This CDR3 region has 16 residues.

The sample holds many counts of this clonotype. The chain employs TRBV7-2 and TRBJ2-3; maybe TRBD1 (5 bases). The V end lost 1 base, the J end lost 4 bases, and 9 bases lay between the germline ends. Looked up from germline, CDR1 is SGHTA and CDR2 is FQGNSA. This CDR3 comprises 14 residues. The CDR3 nucleotides read TGTGCCAGCAGCTTAGTCTCCAGGGCAGATACGCAGTATTTT. Amino acids: CASSLVSRADTQYF.

The chain combines TRBV7-7 with TRBJ2-5; the D gene is possibly TRBD2 (5 bases). CDR1 and CDR2 from the germline V gene are SSHAT and FNYEAQ (reference sequence). V was clipped by 0 bases and J by 5 bases, with 10 bases between them. The CDR3 has 14 residues. CDR3 bases: TGTGCCAGCAGCTTAGCTAGCGAGAGTGAGACCCAGTACTTC. Protein product: CASSLASESETQYF. The whole variable domain, filled in from reference TRBV7-7 and TRBJ2-5, reads GAGVSQSPRYKVTKRGQDVTLRCDPISSHATLYWYQQALGQGPEFLTYFNYEAQPDKSGLPSDRFSAERPEGSISTLTIQRTEQRDSAMYRCASSLASESETQYFGPGTRLLVL.

This clonotype has at least ten counts. The gene calls are TRBV7-2 and TRBJ2-4, with 12 bases matching TRBD2. The V and J ends lost 3 bases and 8 bases, in that order; junction bases with no gene match: 5. The CDR3 length is 15 residues. Germline CDR1 is SGHTA and CDR2 is FQGNSA. In DNA, the CDR3 is TGTGCCAGCAGCTTTCTAGCGGGAGGGGGGTACATTCAGTACTTC. Its translation is CASSFLAGGGYIQYF.

The table lists this clonotype with a few counts. The chain links TRBV30 to TRBJ2-5; D possibly matches TRBD1 or TRBD2 (6 bases each). With 4 bases removed from V and 5 bases from J, the gap between germline ends came to 11 bases. The CDR3 loop spans 12 amino acids. Germline-derived CDR1 and CDR2 are GTSNPN and SVGIG (reference sequence). CDR3 DNA: TGTGCCTGGAAGGGGGGATCTGAGACCCAGTACTTC. It is translated as CAWKGGSETQYF. Combining the CDR3 with reference TRBV30 and TRBJ2-5 gives the whole variable domain SQTIHQWPATLVQPVGSPLSLECTVEGTSNPNLYWYRQAAGRGLQLLFYSVGIGQISSEVPQNLSASRPQDRQFILSSKKLLLSDSGFYLCAWKGGSETQYFGPGTRLLVL.

The table lists this clonotype with many counts. The V gene is TRBV7-9, the J gene TRBJ2-2; TRBD1 or TRBD2 may be the D gene (5 bases each). This CDR3 is 15 amino acids long. Germline lookup yields CDR1 SEHNR and CDR2 FQNEAQ (reference sequence). Between the trimmed V and J ends, which lost 8 bases and 5 bases, there was a span of 18 bases. The CDR3 DNA reads as TGTGCCAGCCCCCGAGGGGCAGGCGTTACCGGGGAGCTGTTTTTT. Translated, it gives CASPRGAGVTGELFF.

Ten or more counts support this clonotype. The chain carries TRBV7-8 and TRBJ2-1, with TRBD1 identical over 7 bases. V trimming: 3 bases; J trimming: 10 bases; junction bases outside the gene matches: 9. The CDR3 contains 14 residues. The germline V gene encodes CDR1 SGHVS and CDR2 FQNEAQ. CDR3 nucleotide sequence: TGTGCCAGCAGCTTGGACAGGAAAGTAGCCGAGCAGTTCTTC. This translates into CASSLDRKVAEQFF.

This clonotype has more than one count but fewer than ten. The V gene is TRBV11-3, the J gene TRBJ2-1; 7 bases map to TRBD2. V gave up 5 bases and J gave up 7 bases; unmatched junction bases: 11. The CDR3 is 15 amino acids. From germline, CDR1 is SGHNT and CDR2 YENEEA. The CDR3 reads CASSARSGGSNEQFF. The CDR3 DNA sequence: TGTGCCAGCAGCGCGCGGTCTGGCGGGAGTAATGAGCAGTTCTTC. Complete variable domain (other parts from reference TRBV11-3 and TRBJ2-1): EAGVVQSPRYKIIEKKQPVAFWCNPISGHNTLYWYLQNLGQGPELLIRYENEEAVDDSQLPKDRFSAERLKGVDSTLKIQPAELGDSAVYLCASSARSGGSNEQFFGPGTRLTVL.

In this sample, this clonotype turned up a few times. The chain joins TRBV30 to TRBJ1-2; D gene uncertain. Per the germline V gene, CDR1 is GTSNPN and CDR2 is SVGIG (reference sequence). Trimming shortened V by 2 bases and J by 3 bases, and 16 bases separated the two germline ends. The CDR3 is 15 amino acids. This chain's CDR3 is CAWSKDGDHHYGYTF. DNA of the CDR3: TGTGCCTGGAGTAAGGACGGGGATCATCACTATGGCTACACCTTC.